This T cell receptor beta chain was retrieved from a study of memory CD4+ T cells and cytomegalovirus serostatus. Study-level results: Each of some 67 CMV-associated TCRbeta sequences occurred in one to five individuals. Median bootstrapped AUC for CMV status was around 0.95 originally, about 0.9 US-trained.

The ends were cut back, 7 bases at V and 0 bases at J, with 12 bases in the middle. The CDR3 extends over 14 amino acids. Single viable CD3+CD4+CD8-CD45RO+ cells were sorted as the memory CD4+ T cells. TCRdb's copy holds only in-frame clones and misses some; the assay was immunoSEQ multiplex PCR. This table holds around 57,000 clones, 80% found once. This clone has just one count. No antigen is known for it. Sequenced input: memory CD4+ T cells from blood. The rearrangement joins TRBV5-7 to TRBJ2-3; unclear D gene. TRBV5-7 is labeled an ORF, and its function is uncertain. This TCR was recovered from an adult in good health and CMV-seronegative. Some clones in this sample may be carry-over from other donors' samples. The CDR3 region has the DNA TGTGCCAGCCCGATGTTCCCTAGCACAGATACGCAGTATTTT. Translated, it gives CASPMFPSTDTQYF.